This passage covers 9 T cell receptor beta chains from one sample sequenced in a study of CXCR3-negative and CXCR3-positive naive CD8 T cells. Whole-study findings and limits: Naive cells with CXCR3 showed TRB CDR3s that were more hydrophobic than those in CXCR3-negative naive cells.

No antigens are known for them. UMI-tagged TRB cDNA libraries were built via 5' RACE. Reprocessing the 5' RACE reads, TCRdb reports a single entry for every CDR3 protein and omits DNA. The clone table shows 150,000 to 180,000 distinct CDR3 sequences, with the ten largest holding 0.45% to 0.6%. Sequencing used naive CXCR3+ CD8+ T cells from blood. Subset in this sample: CD45RO-CCR7+CD27+CD95- naive CD8+ T cells expressing CXCR3 (TNR3+). These receptors were taken from a human donor in good health. Some clones in this sample may be carry-over from other donors' samples.

The V and J genes are TRBV13 and TRBJ2-7; the D call of TRBD1 rests on TCRdb alone, since no DNA is present to check it. There are 15 residues in the CDR3. CDR1 and CDR2 (germline): PRHDT, FYEKMQ (reference sequence). The CDR3 protein is CASSSPQSSSREQYF.

The V and J genes are TRBV27 and TRBJ2-6. Germline values: CDR1 MNHEY, CDR2 SMNVEV (reference sequence). This CDR3 is 15 amino acids long. The CDR3 loop reads CASSLGRAGANVLTF.

The V and J genes are TRBV4-3 and TRBJ2-7; TCRdb selects TRBD2, and the lack of DNA leaves this call unchecked. The CDR3 runs 15 residues. The germline V gene encodes CDR1 LGHNA and CDR2 YSLEER. CDR3 amino acids: CASSPTSGGEYEQYF.

The rearrangement joins TRBV5-1 to TRBJ1-4; TCRdb names TRBD1, which stays unverified in the absence of DNA. The CDR3 is 15 amino acids. Germline V gene sequence: CDR1 SGHRS, CDR2 YFSETQ. The CDR3 sequence is CASSLEGPRDEKLFF.

The J gene is TRBJ2-3, the V gene TRBV29-1; the D gene TCRdb calls, TRBD2, cannot be checked with no DNA. The CDR3 runs 13 residues. Per the germline V gene, CDR1 is SQVTM and CDR2 is ANQGSEA. CDR3 sequence reads: CSVEGGGMDTQYF.

The chain combines TRBV5-5 with TRBJ2-7. CDR3 length equals 12 residues. Germline V lookup: CDR1 SGHKS, CDR2 YYEKEE (reference sequence). The CDR3 spells CASSLDSPEQYF.

The chain carries TRBV4-1 and TRBJ2-3; there is no DNA to check the TCRdb D call of TRBD1. Germline V lookup: CDR1 MGHRA, CDR2 YSYEKL. This CDR3 has 15 amino acids. The CDR3 spells CASSQEGRGTDTQYF.

This sequence joins TRBV5-1 and TRBJ1-1; TCRdb indicates TRBD1, and absent DNA this call remains unverified. CDR1 SGHRS and CDR2 YFSETQ come from the germline V gene. The CDR3 covers 15 residues. The CDR3 protein is CASRYSGMFDTEAFF.

The rearrangement links TRBV7-8 to TRBJ2-5; checking the TCRdb D call of TRBD2 is not possible without DNA. Germline CDR1 is SGHVS and CDR2 is FQNEAQ. The length of the CDR3 is 16 residues. The CDR3 region is CASSPTVGLAQETQYF. Looking up the rest from reference TRBV7-8 and TRBJ2-5 gives the full variable domain: GAGVSQSPRYKVAKRGQDVALRCDPISGHVSLFWYQQALGQGPEFLTYFQNEAQLDKSGLPSDRFFAERPEGSVSTLKIQRTQQEDSAVYLCASSPTVGLAQETQYFGPGTRLLVL.